This is a list of T cell receptor beta chains from one sample in a study of control samples from healthy donors and cancer patients. Generated by immunoSEQ multiplex PCR, the TCRdb table keeps only in-frame clones and is missing some. The sample records 100,000 to 150,000 clones, around 93% being singletons. Sequencing input: blood. All receptors come from a man between 18 and 35 years old in good health. The CDR3 runs from the conserved cysteine through the conserved F or W. A D gene is named only where the DNA matches it firmly. Clone size is stated in some rows and not others, as once, few, many or a class when expanded.

V	size	D	J	CDR3	DNA
TRBV5-1	NA	NA	TRBJ2-7	CASSFDRLTYEQYF	TGCGCCAGCAGCTTTGATCGCTTAACCTACGAGCAGTACTTC
TRBV2	NA	TRBD1	TRBJ1-1	CASRGDRGANTEAFF	TGTGCCAGCAGGGGGGACAGGGGAGCCAACACTGAAGCTTTCTTT
TRBV5-4	NA	NA	TRBJ2-7	CASSLGGREGAYEQYF	TGTGCCAGCAGCTTGGGGGGTCGTGAGGGGGCCTACGAGCAGTACTTC
TRBV16	NA	NA	TRBJ1-5	CASSQSGVRVANQPQHF	TGTGCCAGCAGCCAATCTGGGGTCAGGGTCGCGAATCAGCCCCAGCATTTT
TRBV27	NA	NA	TRBJ1-5	CASSRGQPQHF	TGTGCCAGCAGCCGAGGGCAGCCCCAGCATTTT
TRBV11-2	NA	NA	TRBJ1-1	CASSLPGRTEAFF	TGTGCCAGCAGCTTACCGGGCAGGACTGAAGCTTTCTTT
TRBV5-4	NA	NA	TRBJ2-2	CASSLLSGTGELFF	TGTGCCAGCAGCTTGTTGTCGGGGACCGGGGAGCTGTTTTTT
TRBV9	NA	TRBD2	TRBJ2-5	CASSVAGGGETQYF	TGTGCCAGCAGCGTAGCGGGGGGTGGGGAGACCCAGTACTTC
TRBV4-1	NA	NA	TRBJ2-3	CASSQGQGWDTQYF	TGCGCCAGCAGCCAAGGGCAGGGCTGGGATACGCAGTATTTT
TRBV18	NA	NA	TRBJ2-7	CACRAGGVNEQYF	TGTGCCTGCAGGGCCGGGGGCGTCAACGAGCAGTACTTC
TRBV14	NA	NA	TRBJ1-2	CASSRKSRDPYGYTF	TGTGCCAGCAGCCGAAAGAGCCGGGACCCCTATGGCTACACCTTC
TRBV5-6	NA	NA	TRBJ2-5	CASSLNPVEETQYF	TGTGCCAGCAGCTTAAACCCCGTCGAAGAGACCCAGTACTTC
TRBV5-5	NA	TRBD1	TRBJ1-4	CASSEGAGANEKLFF	TGTGCCAGCAGCGAGGGGGCAGGGGCTAATGAAAAACTGTTTTTT
TRBV7-9	NA	NA	TRBJ1-4	CASSSSGTTNEKLFF	TGTGCCAGCAGTTCCTCAGGAACAACTAATGAAAAACTGTTTTTT
TRBV5-5	NA	TRBD1	TRBJ2-5	CASTHRGDRGSETQYF	TGTGCCAGCACCCACAGGGGGGACAGGGGATCTGAGACCCAGTACTTC
TRBV5-1	NA	TRBD1	TRBJ2-7	CASSFGQGVYEQYF	TGCGCCAGCAGCTTTGGACAGGGGGTCTACGAGCAGTACTTC
TRBV9	NA	NA	TRBJ1-1	CASSVEMNTEAFF	TGTGCCAGCAGCGTAGAAATGAACACTGAAGCTTTCTTT
TRBV6-5	NA	TRBD1	TRBJ1-2	CASSQRGQGDGYTF	TGTGCCAGCAGTCAAAGGGGACAGGGCGATGGCTACACCTTC
TRBV5-6	NA	NA	TRBJ2-7	CASSPVGGGRSEQYF	TGTGCCAGCAGCCCCGTGGGAGGAGGGAGGAGCGAGCAGTACTTC
TRBV2	NA	TRBD1	TRBJ1-6	CASSRDRGSPLHF	TGTGCCAGCAGTAGGGACAGGGGTTCACCCCTCCACTTT
TRBV7-9	NA	NA	TRBJ1-4	CASSEGYWEKLFF	TGTGCCAGCAGCGAGGGTTATTGGGAAAAACTGTTTTTT
TRBV3-1/TRBV3-2	NA	TRBD2	TRBJ2-3	CASSQVKRGGADTQYF	TGTGCCAGCAGCCAAGTGAAGCGGGGAGGCGCAGATACGCAGTATTTT
TRBV10-1	NA	NA	TRBJ2-5	CASSGGGQETQYF	TGCGCCAGCAGTGGCGGGGGACAAGAAACCCAGTACTTC
TRBV6-6	NA	NA	TRBJ2-3	CASSSSGPDTQYF	TGTGCCAGCAGTTCCTCCGGACCAGATACGCAGTATTTT
TRBV27	NA	TRBD2	TRBJ2-1	CASSPWTSGDEQFF	TGTGCCAGCAGTCCATGGACTAGCGGGGATGAGCAGTTCTTC
TRBV18	NA	NA	TRBJ2-4	CASSPGPPGLAKNIQYF	TGTGCCAGCTCACCAGGGCCTCCAGGTTTAGCCAAAAACATTCAGTACTTC
TRBV5-1	NA	NA	TRBJ2-6	CASSLVQGNSGANVLTF	TGCGCCAGCAGCTTGGTGCAGGGCAACTCTGGGGCCAACGTCCTGACTTTC
TRBV5-6	NA	TRBD1	TRBJ2-1	CASSFGTANEQFF	TGTGCCAGCAGCTTCGGGACAGCCAATGAGCAGTTCTTC
TRBV4-1	NA	TRBD1	TRBJ1-1	CASSPPDREKTEAFF	TGCGCCAGCAGTCCTCCGGACAGGGAAAAAACTGAAGCTTTCTTT
TRBV5-1	NA	NA	TRBJ2-1	CASSLGHNEQFF	TGCGCCAGCAGCTTGGGACACAATGAGCAGTTCTTC
TRBV10-1	NA	NA	TRBJ2-3	CASSVRQTDTQYF	TGCGCCAGCAGTGTGAGGCAAACCGATACGCAGTATTTT
TRBV19	NA	NA	TRBJ2-3	CASSPRTNTDTQYF	TGTGCCAGTAGTCCTCGGACCAACACAGATACGCAGTATTTT
TRBV5-1	NA	NA	TRBJ1-1	CASSLGDRYNTEAFF	TGCGCCAGCAGCTTGGGAGACAGATACAACACTGAAGCTTTCTTT
TRBV12-5	NA	TRBD1	TRBJ1-4	CASGLVRGRGANEKLFF	TGTGCTAGTGGTTTGGTAAGGGGGCGCGGCGCTAATGAAAAACTGTTTTTT
TRBV4-1	NA	TRBD1	TRBJ2-7	CASSQVGQGRIYEQYF	TGCGCCAGCAGCCAAGTCGGACAGGGACGAATCTACGAGCAGTACTTC
TRBV5-1	once	TRBD1	TRBJ2-5	CASSPTGGRGKTQYF	TGCGCCAGCAGCCCGACAGGGGGAAGGGGAAAGACCCAGTACTTC
TRBV3-1/TRBV3-2	once	NA	TRBJ1-1	CASSQGVNTEAFF	TGTGCCAGCAGCCAAGGGGTTAACACTGAAGCTTTCTTT
TRBV7-2	once	NA	TRBJ2-3	CASSSPFTDTQYF	TGTGCCAGCAGCTCCCCCTTCACAGATACGCAGTATTTT
TRBV2	NA	NA	TRBJ2-3	CASSVGVTVDTQYF	TGTGCCAGCAGTGTAGGTGTTACGGTGGATACGCAGTATTTT
TRBV4-1	NA	NA	TRBJ2-2	CASSQNQGRNTGELFF	TGCGCCAGCAGCCAAAATCAGGGACGAAACACCGGGGAGCTGTTTTTT
TRBV10-3	NA	TRBD1	TRBJ1-6	CAISESTGRNSPLHF	TGTGCCATCAGTGAGTCGACAGGGCGAAATTCACCCCTCCACTTT
TRBV5-4	NA	NA	TRBJ1-1	CASSLADMGFRATEAFF	TGTGCCAGCAGCTTGGCAGACATGGGATTCAGGGCCACTGAAGCTTTCTTT
TRBV15	NA	NA	TRBJ2-2	CATSFKGRPGELFF	TGTGCCACCAGCTTTAAGGGGAGGCCCGGGGAGCTGTTTTTT
TRBV5-4	NA	TRBD1	TRBJ1-1	CASGRTGGMTEAFF	TGTGCCAGCGGCCGGACAGGGGGCATGACTGAAGCTTTCTTT
TRBV12-3/TRBV12-4	NA	NA	TRBJ1-5	CASSLGGQPQHF	TGTGCCAGCAGCCTGGGGGGACAGCCCCAGCATTTT
TRBV14	NA	TRBD2	TRBJ2-5	CASSQGTSGRETQYF	TGTGCCAGTAGCCAAGGGACTAGCGGGAGAGAGACCCAGTACTTC
TRBV5-8	once	TRBD2	TRBJ2-1	CASSLVSGGTAYNEQFF	TGTGCCAGCAGCTTAGTTAGCGGGGGGACCGCCTACAATGAGCAGTTCTTC
TRBV18	NA	NA	TRBJ2-7	CASSLGTYEQYF	TGTGCCAGCTCTCTCGGGACTTACGAGCAGTACTTC
TRBV4-1	NA	NA	TRBJ1-3	CASSQDPGEFSGNTIYF	TGCGCCAGCAGCCAGGATCCAGGGGAATTCTCTGGAAACACCATATATTTT
TRBV6-2/TRBV6-3	NA	NA	TRBJ2-3	CASGPDFTDTQYF	TGTGCCAGCGGCCCGGACTTCACAGATACGCAGTATTTT
TRBV5-1	NA	NA	TRBJ2-3	CASSFGGSADTQYF	TGCGCCAGCAGCTTCGGGGGATCAGCAGATACGCAGTATTTT
TRBV4-1	NA	TRBD1	TRBJ2-1	CASSETGTGGWDEQFF	TGCGCCAGCAGCGAAACCGGGACAGGGGGCTGGGATGAGCAGTTCTTC